This T cell receptor (beta chain) was obtained from a study of cytomegalovirus exposure and HLA in healthy donors. The ends were cut back, 5 bases at V and 0 bases at J, with 14 bases in the middle. There are 15 residues in the CDR3. CDR1 is MDHEN and CDR2 is SYDVKM in the germline V gene. PCR involved 60 Vbeta and 13 Jbeta primers. Clones were sequenced by immunoSEQ multiplex PCR, and TCRdb holds only the in-frame ones, with some missing. Of about 110,000 clones in the sample, about four fifths were seen once. Regarding the study as a whole: Altogether, more than 150 TCR beta chains were recorded as cytomegalovirus-associated.

Details on this clone: Its antigen remains unidentified.

The specimen was PBMCs. V usage is TRBV28 and J usage is TRBJ2-7, with D maybe TRBD2 (6 bases). The receptor's source is a woman aged 18-29 years in good health and CMV-seronegative. CDR3 sequence: CASSTLGGVSYEQYF. For the CDR3, the DNA is TGTGCCAGCAGTACTCTGGGCGGGGTCTCCTACGAGCAGTACTTC.